A selection of T cell receptor beta chains follows, all from one sample in a study of sequential checkpoint blockade in melanoma. TCRdb keeps only in-frame clones here, not all; method: immunoSEQ multiplex PCR. The table includes roughly 1,900 clones, around a fifth detected once. The sample in question was tumor tissue (inferred from file names), obtained from a patient given nivolumab and ipilimumab in sequence. The source is a human donor with melanoma. CDR3s include the opening cysteine and the closing phenylalanine or tryptophan. The D gene is left open where the match is weak. Size is stated for part of the rows, as once, few or many counts, or as a class when the clone is expanded.

V: TRBV6-8
D: TRBD1
J: TRBJ2-2
size: few
CDR3: CASSIDRGGATGELFF
DNA: TGTGCCAGCAGTATTGACAGGGGGGGAGCAACCGGGGAGCTGTTTTTT

V: TRBV6-8
D: NA
J: TRBJ2-7
size: NA
CDR3: CASMTGAYEQYF
DNA: TGTGCCAGCATGACGGGGGCGTACGAGCAGTACTTC

V: TRBV28
D: NA
J: TRBJ1-2
size: few
CDR3: CASSLTGGRPSRGYTF
DNA: TGTGCCAGCAGTTTGACAGGTGGCAGACCTTCCCGTGGCTACACCTTC

V: TRBV7-1
D: TRBD1
J: TRBJ2-7
size: NA
CDR3: CASSRDRGREQYF
DNA: TGTGCCAGCAGCAGGGACAGGGGGCGCGAGCAGTACTTC

V: TRBV5-1
D: NA
J: TRBJ1-5
size: large
CDR3: CASSRGPGDNQPQHF
DNA: TGCGCCAGCAGCAGGGGTCCCGGGGACAATCAGCCCCAGCATTTT

V: TRBV29-1
D: TRBD2
J: TRBJ2-3
size: NA
CDR3: CSFNGGRIADTQYF
DNA: TGCAGCTTCAACGGGGGGAGGATAGCAGATACGCAGTATTTT

V: TRBV11-3
D: NA
J: TRBJ2-1
size: NA
CDR3: CASSPRPTGTNEQFF
DNA: TGTGCCAGCAGCCCCCGCCCTACAGGGACCAATGAGCAGTTCTTC

V: TRBV6-8
D: NA
J: TRBJ1-5
size: NA
CDR3: CASSYSSPGDQPQHF
DNA: TGTGCCAGCAGTTACTCGAGCCCAGGGGATCAGCCCCAGCATTTT

V: TRBV11-3
D: NA
J: TRBJ2-3
size: NA
CDR3: CASSLSLSGQPRTDTQYF
DNA: TGTGCCAGCAGCTTGAGTCTGAGTGGACAGCCTCGCACAGATACGCAGTATTTT

V: TRBV19
D: NA
J: TRBJ1-2
size: NA
CDR3: CASSIDGLVSSNYGYTF
DNA: TGTGCCAGTAGTATAGACGGCTTGGTCAGCTCTAACTATGGCTACACCTTC

V: TRBV6-8
D: TRBD2
J: TRBJ2-3
size: few
CDR3: CASTLAGESTDTQYF
DNA: TGTGCCAGCACACTAGCGGGGGAAAGCACAGATACGCAGTATTTT

V: TRBV4-1
D: NA
J: TRBJ2-5
size: few
CDR3: CASSQDGLQTYQETQYF
DNA: TGCGCCAGCAGCCAAGATGGTCTCCAGACGTACCAAGAGACCCAGTACTTC

V: TRBV29-1
D: NA
J: TRBJ2-3
size: NA
CDR3: CSSQPGHNTDTQYF
DNA: TGCAGCTCTCAACCGGGACACAACACAGATACGCAGTATTTT

V: TRBV9
D: NA
J: TRBJ2-7
size: few
CDR3: CASRITQIGREQYF
DNA: TGTGCCAGCCGAATTACCCAAATAGGTCGGGAGCAGTACTTC

V: TRBV28
D: NA
J: TRBJ1-5
size: medium-sized
CDR3: CASSYLPGRGQHF
DNA: TGTGCCAGCAGCTACCTCCCGGGGAGGGGCCAGCATTTT

V: TRBV6-8
D: NA
J: TRBJ1-2
size: few
CDR3: CASSDSGIGVDGYTF
DNA: TGTGCCAGCAGTGACTCAGGCATTGGGGTTGATGGCTACACCTTC

V: TRBV11-3
D: TRBD2
J: TRBJ2-1
size: many
CDR3: CASSLGSGRGEQFF
DNA: TGTGCCAGCAGCTTGGGTAGCGGGAGGGGTGAGCAGTTCTTC

V: TRBV19
D: NA
J: TRBJ2-2
size: NA
CDR3: CASSLRATGELFF
DNA: TGTGCCAGTAGTCTACGGGCCACCGGGGAGCTGTTTTTT

V: TRBV11-3
D: TRBD2
J: TRBJ2-1
size: few
CDR3: CASIGTSGRFEQFF
DNA: TGTGCCAGCATCGGGACTAGCGGGAGGTTTGAGCAGTTCTTC

V: TRBV11-3
D: NA
J: TRBJ2-3
size: few
CDR3: CASSRGSWGTDTQYF
DNA: TGTGCCAGCAGCCGAGGGTCCTGGGGCACAGATACGCAGTATTTT

V: TRBV7-1
D: NA
J: TRBJ2-2
size: many
CDR3: CASSSTEAGELFF
DNA: TGTGCCAGCAGCTCGACGGAGGCCGGGGAGCTGTTTTTT

V: TRBV28
D: NA
J: TRBJ2-1
size: NA
CDR3: CASSLIGGGNNEQFF
DNA: TGTGCCAGCAGTTTAATAGGGGGCGGGAACAATGAGCAGTTCTTC

V: TRBV6-8
D: NA
J: TRBJ2-2
size: few
CDR3: CASSEGRRGELFF
DNA: TGTGCCAGCAGCGAGGGCCGCCGCGGGGAGCTGTTTTTT

V: TRBV23-1
D: NA
J: TRBJ1-5
size: medium-sized
CDR3: CASSYESNQPQHF
DNA: TGCGCCAGCAGCTACGAAAGCAATCAGCCCCAGCATTTT

V: TRBV10-2
D: NA
J: TRBJ2-7
size: NA
CDR3: CASRAGTTVLYEQYF
DNA: TGCGCCAGCAGGGCCGGGACCACAGTCCTCTACGAGCAGTACTTC

V: TRBV6-8
D: NA
J: TRBJ1-1
size: NA
CDR3: CASTNLNTEAFF
DNA: TGTGCCTCGACTAACCTGAACACTGAAGCTTTCTTT

V: TRBV9
D: NA
J: TRBJ1-1
size: medium-sized
CDR3: CASSSDTSEAFF
DNA: TGTGCCAGCAGCTCGGACACGTCCGAAGCTTTCTTT

V: TRBV19
D: NA
J: TRBJ1-1
size: NA
CDR3: CASTSGVWDFRF
DNA: TGTGCCAGTACTTCAGGGGTTTGGGATTTTAGATTT

V: TRBV11-3
D: TRBD1
J: TRBJ1-3
size: many
CDR3: CASSIPGGQGGNTIYF
DNA: TGTGCCAGCAGCATTCCAGGTGGACAGGGTGGAAACACCATATATTTT

V: TRBV28
D: NA
J: TRBJ2-5
size: NA
CDR3: CASSLEAGSQETQYF
DNA: TGTGCCAGCAGCTTGGAGGCGGGAAGTCAAGAGACCCAGTACTTC

V: TRBV6-8
D: TRBD1
J: TRBJ2-7
size: few
CDR3: CASSYGTGIYEQYF
DNA: TGTGCCAGCAGTTACGGGACAGGGATCTACGAGCAGTACTTC

V: TRBV11-3
D: NA
J: TRBJ1-2
size: few
CDR3: CASSFGDSVYGYTF
DNA: TGTGCCAGCAGCTTCGGAGACAGCGTCTATGGCTACACCTTC

V: TRBV6-8
D: NA
J: TRBJ1-1
size: NA
CDR3: CAVLPTAMNTEAFF
DNA: TGTGCCGTCCTCCCGACAGCCATGAACACTGAAGCTTTCTTT

V: TRBV11-3
D: TRBD1
J: TRBJ2-7
size: medium-sized
CDR3: CASSPRTGDNEQYF
DNA: TGTGCCAGCAGCCCCCGGACAGGGGACAACGAGCAGTACTTC

V: TRBV6-8
D: NA
J: TRBJ2-3
size: few
CDR3: CASSYTGDTQYF
DNA: TGTGCCAGCAGTTACACAGGGGATACGCAGTATTTT

V: TRBV7-1
D: TRBD1
J: TRBJ2-7
size: NA
CDR3: CASSTTGGYEQYF
DNA: TGTGCCAGCAGTACGACAGGGGGCTACGAGCAGTACTTC

V: TRBV7-4
D: NA
J: TRBJ1-1
size: many
CDR3: CASSLGGGTEAFF
DNA: TGTGCCAGCAGCTTAGGGGGTGGCACTGAAGCTTTCTTT

V: TRBV18
D: NA
J: TRBJ1-5
size: NA
CDR3: CASSPEGVQPQHF
DNA: TGTGCCAGCTCACCAGAGGGGGTTCAGCCCCAGCATTTT

V: TRBV5-1
D: TRBD2
J: TRBJ2-5
size: NA
CDR3: CASSVVAGGRETQYF
DNA: TGCGCCAGCAGCGTGGTAGCGGGGGGGAGAGAGACCCAGTACTTC

V: TRBV11-3
D: TRBD2
J: TRBJ2-1
size: many
CDR3: CASSFQAGGSLNEQFF
DNA: TGTGCCAGCAGTTTCCAAGCGGGGGGATCCCTCAATGAGCAGTTCTTC

V: TRBV19
D: NA
J: TRBJ1-2
size: NA
CDR3: CASSQGRTPNYGYTF
DNA: TGTGCCAGTAGTCAGGGAAGGACCCCTAACTATGGCTACACCTTC

V: TRBV29-1
D: NA
J: TRBJ2-7
size: NA
CDR3: CSVERAGTYEQYF
DNA: TGCAGCGTTGAACGGGCAGGCACCTACGAGCAGTACTTC

V: TRBV11-3
D: TRBD2
J: TRBJ2-1
size: NA
CDR3: CASSLMGLAGNEQFF
DNA: TGTGCCAGCAGCTTAATGGGACTAGCGGGGAATGAGCAGTTCTTC

V: TRBV2
D: NA
J: TRBJ1-6
size: few
CDR3: CASSSDISYNSPLHF
DNA: TGTGCCAGCAGTTCAGACATCTCCTATAATTCACCCCTCCACTTT

V: TRBV9
D: NA
J: TRBJ2-2
size: NA
CDR3: CASSVAVRGRNDLGELFF
DNA: TGTGCCAGCAGCGTAGCAGTCAGGGGACGGAATGATCTCGGGGAGCTGTTTTTT

V: TRBV23-1
D: NA
J: TRBJ2-3
size: many
CDR3: CASSLSSDTDTQYF
DNA: TGCGCCAGCAGCTTAAGCTCAGACACAGATACGCAGTATTTT

V: TRBV30
D: TRBD1
J: TRBJ1-3
size: NA
CDR3: CAWSGTGGGNTIYF
DNA: TGTGCCTGGAGTGGAACAGGGGGAGGAAACACCATATATTTT

V: TRBV11-1
D: NA
J: TRBJ2-7
size: many
CDR3: CASSHEQGAYEQYF
DNA: TGTGCCAGCAGCCATGAACAGGGAGCCTACGAGCAGTACTTC

V: TRBV30
D: TRBD1
J: TRBJ2-1
size: NA
CDR3: CAWGPGQKVSEQFF
DNA: TGTGCCTGGGGTCCGGGACAGAAGGTTAGTGAGCAGTTCTTC

V: TRBV28
D: TRBD1
J: TRBJ1-5
size: NA
CDR3: CASSLEQGVQPQHF
DNA: TGTGCCAGCAGTTTAGAACAGGGGGTTCAGCCCCAGCATTTT

V: TRBV19
D: NA
J: TRBJ2-1
size: NA
CDR3: CASTPMGSSREQFF
DNA: TGTGCCAGTACCCCGATGGGGTCTAGTCGGGAGCAGTTCTTC

V: TRBV11-3
D: NA
J: TRBJ2-2
size: many
CDR3: CASSLGPMAGELFF
DNA: TGTGCCAGCAGCTTAGGACCGATGGCCGGGGAGCTGTTTTTT

V: TRBV9
D: NA
J: TRBJ2-2
size: few
CDR3: CASSEQGPTGELFF
DNA: TGTGCCAGCAGCGAACAGGGACCAACCGGGGAGCTGTTTTTT

V: TRBV5-1
D: TRBD1
J: TRBJ1-4
size: NA
CDR3: CASRKDRGVNEKLFF
DNA: TGCGCCAGCAGAAAAGACAGGGGGGTTAATGAAAAACTGTTTTTT

V: TRBV6-7
D: NA
J: TRBJ2-7
size: few
CDR3: CASSYSGSYEQYF
DNA: TGTGCCAGCAGTTACTCTGGGTCTTACGAGCAGTACTTC